The TCR beta chain described here comes from a study of human T cells and chemical hapten exposure. Study summary: The use of 2% DPC on approximately 2 cm by approximately 2 cm of upper inner arm skin constituted sensitization. DPC (0.01%) was patch tested on the upper back and read at 6 days. General study results and limits: Significantly more large CDR3 similarity clusters were formed by expanded TCRs than by controls.

This clonotype was detected ten times or more. The antigen is not known. Time point specified: patch test 2, 6 weeks after DPC sensitization. The treatment is: therapeutic diphenylcyclopropenone sensitization with weekly scalp DPC. The library labeled individual cDNA molecules by adding unique molecular identifiers to them. TCRdb fed the RACE reads into MiXCR, producing one record per CDR3 protein. The sample holds 75,000 to 100,000 distinct CDR3 sequences, about 9.6% seen once. Trimming took off 6 bases at V and 1 base at J, with 21 bases between the two ends. This CDR3 is built from 18 residues. The gene calls are TRBV23-1 and TRBJ2-2; D might be TRBD2 (7 bases). TRBV23-1 is reported as an ORF; its role is uncertain. The sequence was obtained from a woman aged 40 to 50 with alopecia areata. Some clones in this sample may be carry-over from other donors' samples. This sample comprised whole blood, obtained in connection with sensitization to the hapten diphenylcyclopropenone (DPC). CDR3 in amino acids: CASSPGDGGGLNTGELFF. The DNA of the CDR3 is TGCGCCAGCAGCCCCGGGGATGGCGGGGGCCTGAACACCGGGGAGCTGTTTTTT.